Given below is one TCR beta chain in context. Selection for sequencing was limited to patients who had shown CD8+CD57+ cell expansion by flow cytometry. Profiles of TCR beta VDJ and CDR3 were generated from a genomic DNA template. Each CDR3 protein is one row after TCRdb ran MiXCR on the reads. There are approximately 220,000 distinct CDR3 sequences in the sample; more than 40% occur only once, and 7% to 10% lies in the top ten. This sample stems from a study of CD8+CD57+ T cells in acquired aplastic anemia. The V gene end was trimmed by 3 bases and the J gene end by 6 bases; junction bases not matched to a gene: 11. This CDR3 has 17 amino acids. CDR1 and CDR2 from the germline V gene are LNHDA and SQIVND (reference sequence).

This clonotype was sampled from a human donor with aplastic anemia. This chain joins TRBV19 and TRBJ2-1, with 10 bases lining up with TRBD2. Sequenced sample: sorted CD4+, CD8+, or CD8+CD57+ T cells (not recorded which) from PBMCs. CDR3 in DNA: TGTGCCAGTAGTATCGATAACGAACTAGCGGGGATCAATGAGCAGTTCTTC. Translating gives CASSIDNELAGINEQFF.